This T cell receptor beta chain was recorded in a study of CD8+ T cells in alopecia areata. The study, taken as a whole, reports: Alopecia totalis/universalis scalp especially showed more expanded CD8+ clones than normal scalp. Possibly because of HLA-related factors, TCR sharing was less clear across patients than in mice.

Extraction of RNA preceded its reverse transcription into cDNA, which served as the sequencing template. Data came from immunoSEQ multiplex PCR; TCRdb stores just in-frame clones and leaves some out. The sample has roughly 120,000 clones, about 60% seen once. Regarding this clone: What it binds is unknown.

Sequencing was carried out using CD4+ T cells sorted from blood. This sequence was found in a human donor in good health.

CDR3 sequence reads: CASKLDRGPDTQYF. CDR3 sequence (DNA): TGTGCCAGCAAACTCGACAGGGGTCCAGATACGCAGTATTTT. V is TRBV2 and J is TRBJ2-3, with 8 nucleotides matching TRBD1. This CDR3 has 14 amino acids. The junction had 7 bases not matched to a gene; V was cut back by 7 bases and J by 4 bases. Germline-derived CDR1 and CDR2 are SNHLY and FYNNEI.